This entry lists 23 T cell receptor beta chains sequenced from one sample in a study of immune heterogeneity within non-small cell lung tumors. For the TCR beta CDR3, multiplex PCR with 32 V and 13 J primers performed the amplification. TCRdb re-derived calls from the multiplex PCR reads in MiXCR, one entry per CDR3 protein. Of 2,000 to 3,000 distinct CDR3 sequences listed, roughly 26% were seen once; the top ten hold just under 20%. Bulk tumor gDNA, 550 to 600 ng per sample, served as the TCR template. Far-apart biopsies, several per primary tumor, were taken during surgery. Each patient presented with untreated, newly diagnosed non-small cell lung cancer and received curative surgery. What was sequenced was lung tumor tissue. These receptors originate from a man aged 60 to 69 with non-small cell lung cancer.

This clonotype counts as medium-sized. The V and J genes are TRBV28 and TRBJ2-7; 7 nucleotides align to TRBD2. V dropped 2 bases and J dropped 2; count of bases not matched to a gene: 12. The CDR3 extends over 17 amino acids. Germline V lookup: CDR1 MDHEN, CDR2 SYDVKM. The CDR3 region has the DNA TGTGCCAGCAGTTTAGGGGGGGACCAACTAGACCCCTACGAGCAGTACTTC. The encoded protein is CASSLGGDQLDPYEQYF. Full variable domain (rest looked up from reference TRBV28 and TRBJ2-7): DVKVTQSSRYLVKRTGEKVFLECVQDMDHENMFWYRQDPGLGLRLIYFSYDVKMKEKGDIPEGYSVSREKKERFSLILESASTNQTSMYLCASSLGGDQLDPYEQYFGPGTRLTVT.

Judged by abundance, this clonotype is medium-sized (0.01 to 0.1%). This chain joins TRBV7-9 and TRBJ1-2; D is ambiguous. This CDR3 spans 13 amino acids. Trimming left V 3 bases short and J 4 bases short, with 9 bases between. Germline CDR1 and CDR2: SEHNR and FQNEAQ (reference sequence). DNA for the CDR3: TGTGCCAGCAGCTTTGACGGACTCTATGGCTACACCTTC. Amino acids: CASSFDGLYGYTF.

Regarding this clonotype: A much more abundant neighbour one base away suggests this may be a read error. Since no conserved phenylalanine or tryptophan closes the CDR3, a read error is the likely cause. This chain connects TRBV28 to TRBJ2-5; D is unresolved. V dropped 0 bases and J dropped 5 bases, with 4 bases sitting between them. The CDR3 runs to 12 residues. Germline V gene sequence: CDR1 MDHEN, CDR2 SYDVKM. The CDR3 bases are TGTGCCAGCAGTTTATGGGGGGAGACCCAGTACTGC. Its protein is CASSLWGETQYC.

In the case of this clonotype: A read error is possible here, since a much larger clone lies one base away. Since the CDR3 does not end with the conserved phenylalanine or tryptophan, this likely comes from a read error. This CDR3 reads CSVLVWRWRLNLWVLTL. For the CDR3, the DNA is TGCAGCGTCCTGGTGTGGCGGTGGAGACTCAACTTGTGGGTCCTGACTCTC. The chain employs TRBV29-1 and TRBJ2-6; D is unclear. This CDR3 has 17 amino acids. V gave up 6 bases and J gave up 13 bases, with 31 bases separating them. In germline, CDR1 is SQVTM, CDR2 ANQGSEA.

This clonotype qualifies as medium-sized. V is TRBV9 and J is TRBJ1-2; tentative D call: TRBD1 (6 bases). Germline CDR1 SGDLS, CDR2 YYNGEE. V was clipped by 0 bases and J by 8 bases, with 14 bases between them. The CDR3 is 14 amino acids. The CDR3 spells CASSVAQGIEGYTF. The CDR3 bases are TGTGCCAGCAGCGTAGCCCAGGGGATAGAAGGCTACACCTTC.

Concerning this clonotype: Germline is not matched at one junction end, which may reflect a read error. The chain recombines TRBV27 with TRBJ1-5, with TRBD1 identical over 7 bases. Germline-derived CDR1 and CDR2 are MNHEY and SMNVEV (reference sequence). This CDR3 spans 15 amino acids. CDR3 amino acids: CASSLSYRGNHPQHF. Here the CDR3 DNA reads TGTGCCAGCAGTTTATCCTACAGGGGCAATCATCCCCAGCATTTT.

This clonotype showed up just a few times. CDR3 region: CASPQGQINTGELFF. CDR3 DNA: TGTGCCAGCCCTCAGGGACAGATCAACACCGGGGAGCTGTTTTTT. The chain has TRBV18 and TRBJ2-2, with TRBD1 matching 7 bases. The trim removed 8 bases at V and 2 bases at J, leaving 8 bases unmatched. The germline V gene has CDR1 KGHSH and CDR2 LQKENI. The CDR3 consists of 15 residues.

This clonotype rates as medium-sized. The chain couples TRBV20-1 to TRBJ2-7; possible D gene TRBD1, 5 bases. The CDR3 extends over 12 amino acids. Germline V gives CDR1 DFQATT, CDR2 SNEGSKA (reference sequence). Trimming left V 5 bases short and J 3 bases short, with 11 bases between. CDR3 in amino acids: CSAFGAGYEQYF. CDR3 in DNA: TGCAGTGCTTTTGGGGCTGGCTACGAGCAGTACTTC.

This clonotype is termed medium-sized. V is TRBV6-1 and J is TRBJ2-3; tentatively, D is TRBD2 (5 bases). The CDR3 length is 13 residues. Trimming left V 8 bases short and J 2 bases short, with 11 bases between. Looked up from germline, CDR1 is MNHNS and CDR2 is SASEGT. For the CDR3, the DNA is TGTGCCAGCGGTAACCGGGACACAGATACGCAGTATTTT. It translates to CASGNRDTDTQYF.

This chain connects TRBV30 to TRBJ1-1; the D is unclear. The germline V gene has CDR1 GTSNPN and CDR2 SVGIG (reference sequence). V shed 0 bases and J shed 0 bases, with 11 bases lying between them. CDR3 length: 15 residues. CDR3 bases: TGTGCCTGGAGTGTACGGCAAACGGTGAACACTGAAGCTTTCTTT. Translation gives CAWSVRQTVNTEAFF.

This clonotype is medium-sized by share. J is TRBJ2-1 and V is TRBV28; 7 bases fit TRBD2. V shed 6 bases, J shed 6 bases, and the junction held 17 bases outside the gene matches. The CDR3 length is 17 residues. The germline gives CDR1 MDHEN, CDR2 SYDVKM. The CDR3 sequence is CASSSGRGLRGPNEQFF. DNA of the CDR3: TGTGCCAGCAGCTCGGGGAGGGGATTGAGGGGACCCAATGAGCAGTTCTTC.

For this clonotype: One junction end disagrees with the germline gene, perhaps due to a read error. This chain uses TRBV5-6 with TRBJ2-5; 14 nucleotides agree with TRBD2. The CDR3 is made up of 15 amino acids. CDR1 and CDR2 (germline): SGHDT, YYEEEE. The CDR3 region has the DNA TGTTCCAGCAGCCCCCCTGGGACTAGCGGGGGGACCCAGTACTTC. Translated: CSSSPPGTSGGTQYF.

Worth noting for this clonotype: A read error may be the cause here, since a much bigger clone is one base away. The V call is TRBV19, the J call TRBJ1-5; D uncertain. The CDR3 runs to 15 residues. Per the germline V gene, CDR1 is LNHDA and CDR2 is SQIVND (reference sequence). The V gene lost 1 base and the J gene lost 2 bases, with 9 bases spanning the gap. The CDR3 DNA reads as TGTGCCAGTAGTATAGCATGGGATGGCAATCAGCCCCAGCATTTT. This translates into CASSIAWDGNQPQHF.

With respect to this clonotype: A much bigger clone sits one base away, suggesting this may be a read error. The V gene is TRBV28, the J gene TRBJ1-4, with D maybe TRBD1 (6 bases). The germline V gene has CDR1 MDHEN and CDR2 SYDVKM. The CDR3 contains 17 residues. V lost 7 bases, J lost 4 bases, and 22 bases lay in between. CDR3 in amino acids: CASTPLTGFANNEKLFF. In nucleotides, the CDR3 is TGTGCCAGCACCCCGCTGACAGGTTTTGCAAATAATGAAAAACTGTTTTTT.

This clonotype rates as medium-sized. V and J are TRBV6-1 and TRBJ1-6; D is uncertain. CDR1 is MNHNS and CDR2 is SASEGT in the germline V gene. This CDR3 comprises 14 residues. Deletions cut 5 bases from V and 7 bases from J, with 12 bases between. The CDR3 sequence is CASSPGPFNSPLHF. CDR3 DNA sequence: TGTGCCAGCAGTCCCGGGCCCTTCAATTCACCCCTCCACTTT.

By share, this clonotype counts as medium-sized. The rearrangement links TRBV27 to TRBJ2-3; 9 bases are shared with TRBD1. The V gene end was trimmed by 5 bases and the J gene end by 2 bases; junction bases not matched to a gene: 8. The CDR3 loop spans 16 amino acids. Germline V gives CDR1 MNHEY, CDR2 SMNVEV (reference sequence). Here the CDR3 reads CASSRGQGIYTDTQYF. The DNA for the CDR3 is TGTGCCAGCAGTAGAGGACAGGGGATTTACACAGATACGCAGTATTTT.

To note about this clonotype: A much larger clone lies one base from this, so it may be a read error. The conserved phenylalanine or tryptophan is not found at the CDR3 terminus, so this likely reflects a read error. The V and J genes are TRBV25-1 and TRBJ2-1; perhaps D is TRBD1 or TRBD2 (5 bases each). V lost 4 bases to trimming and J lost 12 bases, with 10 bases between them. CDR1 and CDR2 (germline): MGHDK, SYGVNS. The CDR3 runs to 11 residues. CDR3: CASSAGPRQFS. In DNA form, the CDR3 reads TGTGCCAGCAGTGCGGGGCCCCGGCAGTTCTCC.

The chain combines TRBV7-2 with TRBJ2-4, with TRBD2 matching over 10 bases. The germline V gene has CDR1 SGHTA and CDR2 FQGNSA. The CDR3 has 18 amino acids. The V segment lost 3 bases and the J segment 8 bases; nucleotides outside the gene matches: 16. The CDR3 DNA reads TGTACCAGCAGCTTGCTAGCGGGAGTACTTGGCTCTGGGGACATTCAGTACTTC. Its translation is CTSSLLAGVLGSGDIQYF.

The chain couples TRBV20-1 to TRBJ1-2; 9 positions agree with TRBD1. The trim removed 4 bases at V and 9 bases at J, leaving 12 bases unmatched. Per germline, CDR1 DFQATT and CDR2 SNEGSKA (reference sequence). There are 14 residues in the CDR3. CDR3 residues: CSAKVTGTGYSYTF. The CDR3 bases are TGCAGTGCTAAGGTGACCGGGACAGGGTATAGCTACACCTTC.

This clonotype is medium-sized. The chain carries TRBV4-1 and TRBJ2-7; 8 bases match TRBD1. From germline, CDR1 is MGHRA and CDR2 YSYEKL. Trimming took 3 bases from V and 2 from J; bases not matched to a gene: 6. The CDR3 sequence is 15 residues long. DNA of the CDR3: TGCGCCAGCAGCCACCCCGGGACAGGAACCTACGAGCAGTACTTC. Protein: CASSHPGTGTYEQYF.

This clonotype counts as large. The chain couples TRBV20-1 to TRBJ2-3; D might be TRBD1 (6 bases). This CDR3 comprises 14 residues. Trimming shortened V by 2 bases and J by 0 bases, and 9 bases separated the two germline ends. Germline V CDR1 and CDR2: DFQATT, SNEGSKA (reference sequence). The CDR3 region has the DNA TGCAGTGCTAGACCCGGACAGAGCACAGATACGCAGTATTTT. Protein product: CSARPGQSTDTQYF.

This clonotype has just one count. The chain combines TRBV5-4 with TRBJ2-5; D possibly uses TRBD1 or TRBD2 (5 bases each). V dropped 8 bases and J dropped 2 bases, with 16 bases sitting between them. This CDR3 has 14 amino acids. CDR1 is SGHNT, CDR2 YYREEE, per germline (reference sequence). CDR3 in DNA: TGTGCCAGAAGCGCACGGGACGGACAAGAGACCCAGTACTTC. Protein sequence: CARSARDGQETQYF.

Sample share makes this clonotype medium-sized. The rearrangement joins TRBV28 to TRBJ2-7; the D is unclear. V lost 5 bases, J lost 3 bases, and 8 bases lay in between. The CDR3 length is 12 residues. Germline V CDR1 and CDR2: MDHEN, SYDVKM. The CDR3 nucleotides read TGTGCCAGCAGTCAAGACAACTACGAGCAGTACTTC. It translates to CASSQDNYEQYF. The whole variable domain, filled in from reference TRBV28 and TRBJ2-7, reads DVKVTQSSRYLVKRTGEKVFLECVQDMDHENMFWYRQDPGLGLRLIYFSYDVKMKEKGDIPEGYSVSREKKERFSLILESASTNQTSMYLCASSQDNYEQYFGPGTRLTVT.